This passage covers 18 T cell receptor beta chains from one sample sequenced in a study of cytotoxic CD8 clonotypes in ibrutinib-treated CLL. The method was immunoSEQ multiplex PCR; TCRdb's version includes in-frame clones alone and lacks a portion of them. Of 95,000 to 100,000 clones in the sample, around 73% were seen once. The sample in question was PBMCs, obtained after 12 months of ibrutinib treatment. The source is a human donor with chronic lymphocytic leukemia.

The chain recombines TRBV2 with TRBJ2-2, with 7 bases matching TRBD2. The CDR3 sequence is 15 residues long. V lost 3 bases, J lost 5 bases, and 6 bases stayed unmatched. Looked up from germline, CDR1 is SNHLY and CDR2 is FYNNEI. CDR3 in amino acids: CASSEEGGRTGELFF. DNA of the CDR3: TGTGCCAGCAGTGAGGAGGGAGGGCGGACCGGGGAGCTGTTTTTT.

The rearrangement joins TRBV28 to TRBJ1-6; the match to TRBD1 covers 7 bases. Per the germline V gene, CDR1 is MDHEN and CDR2 is SYDVKM. With 5 bases clipped from V and 7 bases from J, the junction kept 8 bases outside the gene matches. CDR3 length equals 15 residues. CDR3 amino acids: CASSTLGTVNSPLHF. The DNA of the CDR3 is TGTGCCAGCAGTACTCTAGGGACAGTCAATTCACCCCTCCACTTT.

The J gene is TRBJ2-3, the V gene TRBV19, with D perhaps matching TRBD2 (5 bases). Germline V lookup: CDR1 LNHDA, CDR2 SQIVND (reference sequence). The CDR3 runs to 16 residues. V lost 5 bases and J 0 bases, leaving 15 bases between the germline ends. In nucleotides, the CDR3 is TGTGCCAGTAGTCCCCGGACTGGCCGTAGCACAGATACGCAGTATTTT. This sequence encodes CASSPRTGRSTDTQYF.

The rearrangement uses TRBV5-1 and TRBJ2-7; 12 bases are a match to TRBD2. The CDR3 has 18 residues. The junction had 7 bases not matched to a gene; V was cut back by 0 bases and J by 0 bases. CDR1 is SGHRS, CDR2 YFSETQ, per germline. In DNA, the CDR3 is TGCGCCAGCAGCTTGGAATCTAGCGGGGGGGTGAGCTCCTACGAGCAGTACTTC. It specifies CASSLESSGGVSSYEQYF. The full variable domain, its missing parts supplied by reference TRBV5-1 and TRBJ2-7, is KAGVTQTPRYLIKTRGQQVTLSCSPISGHRSVSWYQQTPGQGLQFLFEYFSETQRNKGNFPGRFSGRQFSNSRSEMNVSTLELGDSALYLCASSLESSGGVSSYEQYFGPGTRLTVT.

V and J are TRBV4-2 and TRBJ1-1; D remains unclear. The V end lost 5 bases, the J end lost 5 bases, and 18 bases lay between the germline ends. The CDR3 runs 15 residues. Germline V gene data show CDR1 as LGHNA and CDR2 as YNFKEQ. The CDR3 sequence: CASSFPPTRRTEAFF. The CDR3 DNA reads as TGTGCCAGCAGCTTTCCGCCGACCCGCCGGACTGAAGCTTTCTTT.

V gene TRBV5-1 combines with J gene TRBJ2-2; D tentatively reads TRBD1 or TRBD2 (6 bases each). CDR1 and CDR2 from the germline V gene are SGHRS and YFSETQ. CDR3 length: 15 amino acids. Deletions cut 3 bases from V and 1 base from J, with 10 bases between. In DNA, the CDR3 is TGCGCCAGCAGCTCCGGGGGACAGAACACCGGGGAGCTGTTTTTT. Protein: CASSSGGQNTGELFF.

The DNA for the CDR3 is TGTGCCCGGGGGAGGGAGAACACCGGGGAGCTGTTTTTT. Its translation: CARGRENTGELFF. V usage is TRBV30 and J usage is TRBJ2-2; 7 bases map to TRBD2. With 8 bases clipped from V and 1 base from J, the junction kept 4 bases outside the gene matches. This CDR3 has 13 residues. From germline, CDR1 is GTSNPN and CDR2 SVGIG (reference sequence).

The gene calls are TRBV9 and TRBJ1-5; no clear D. CDR1 is SGDLS, CDR2 YYNGEE, per germline. There are 14 residues in the CDR3. V dropped 1 base and J dropped 1 base, with 6 bases sitting between them. This CDR3 reads CASSVSGSNQPQHF. The DNA for the CDR3 is TGTGCCAGCAGCGTATCGGGGAGCAATCAGCCCCAGCATTTT.

The CDR3 spells CASSSRGTTVKQYF. In nucleotides, the CDR3 is TGTGCCAGCAGTAGCAGGGGTACGACGGTTAAGCAGTACTTC. This chain joins TRBV6-5 and TRBJ2-7; D perhaps matches TRBD1 (6 bases). CDR1 MNHEY and CDR2 SVGAGI come from the germline V gene. The ends were cut back, 5 bases at V and 8 bases at J, with 19 bases in the middle. The CDR3 runs to 14 residues.

V is TRBV11-3 and J is TRBJ2-7, with 7 nucleotides matching TRBD2. Trimming removed 4 bases from V and 7 bases from J; junction bases left unmatched: 7. This CDR3 is built from 13 residues. Germline assignment: CDR1 SGHNT and CDR2 YENEEA. Here the CDR3 reads CASSSDWTREQYF. The CDR3 coding sequence is TGTGCCAGCAGCTCGGACTGGACTAGGGAGCAGTACTTC.

This rearrangement joins TRBV2 to TRBJ2-1; D not resolved. V was trimmed by 3 bases and J by 9 bases, leaving 12 bases between them. The CDR3 is 13 residues long. In germline, CDR1 is SNHLY, CDR2 FYNNEI. CDR3 residues: CASSDRQAPEQFF. CDR3 nucleotide sequence: TGTGCCAGCAGTGATCGGCAGGCGCCTGAGCAGTTCTTC. The whole variable domain, filled in from reference TRBV2 and TRBJ2-1, reads EPEVTQTPSHQVTQMGQEVILRCVPISNHLYFYWYRQILGQKVEFLVSFYNNEISEKSEIFDDQFSVERPDGSNFTLKIRSTKLEDSAMYFCASSDRQAPEQFFGPGTRLTVL.

The J gene is TRBJ2-3, the V gene TRBV7-2, with D tentatively TRBD2 (6 bases). V gave up 0 bases and J gave up 6 bases, with 19 bases separating them. Germline V gives CDR1 SGHTA, CDR2 FQGNSA. This CDR3 spans 17 amino acids. The DNA of the CDR3 is TGTGCCAGCAGCTTAGCCCGAGGGCGGGGCTCAAGGGATACGCAGTATTTT. It encodes CASSLARGRGSRDTQYF.

The chain carries TRBV7-6 and TRBJ1-4, with no clear D. Germline values: CDR1 SGHVS, CDR2 FNYEAQ. V was pared by 1 base and J by 7 bases, with 13 bases between. The CDR3 sequence is 15 residues long. CDR3 coding DNA: TGTGCCAGCAGCTTAGGACGGTATCGCCCTGAAAAACTGTTTTTT. Its translation: CASSLGRYRPEKLFF. Using reference TRBV7-6 and TRBJ1-4 for the parts outside the CDR3, the full variable domain is GAGVSQSPRYKVTKRGQDVALRCDPISGHVSLYWYRQALGQGPEFLTYFNYEAQQDKSGLPNDRFSAERPEGSISTLTIQRTEQRDSAMYRCASSLGRYRPEKLFFGSGTQLSVL.

This clone came up a few times. This chain uses TRBV4-3 with TRBJ1-2; TRBD1 is a possible D gene (6 bases). The V gene's germline CDR1 is LGHNA and CDR2 YSLEER. This CDR3 contains 16 residues. The V end lost 5 bases, the J end lost 13 bases, and 29 bases lay between the germline ends. The CDR3 sequence is CASSESGPDRMRPSTF. In DNA, the CDR3 is TGCGCCAGCAGCGAAAGTGGTCCGGACAGAATGAGACCGTCCACCTTC.

The chain combines TRBV4-3 with TRBJ2-3; 8 bases match TRBD2. The junction had 7 bases not matched to a gene; V was cut back by 0 bases and J by 2 bases. Germline V gene sequence: CDR1 LGHNA, CDR2 YSLEER. This CDR3 contains 17 residues. CDR3 protein: CASSQDLRGGSTDTQYF. Here the CDR3 DNA reads TGCGCCAGCAGCCAAGATCTACGCGGGGGGTCCACAGATACGCAGTATTTT.

The table lists this clone with a count of one. This chain joins TRBV4-1 and TRBJ2-2; the D gene could be TRBD1 or TRBD2 (5 bases each). This CDR3 region has 15 residues. Trimming left V 4 bases short and J 4 bases short, with 13 bases between. The germline gives CDR1 MGHRA, CDR2 YSYEKL. The CDR3 nucleotides are TGCGCCAGCAGCCCCATATGGGGGAGCACCGGGGAGCTGTTTTTT. Amino acids: CASSPIWGSTGELFF.

The gene calls are TRBV7-6 and TRBJ2-7; D could derive from TRBD1 or TRBD2 (5 bases each). The length of the CDR3 is 13 residues. V lost 1 base and J 12 bases, leaving 16 bases between the germline ends. Germline V gives CDR1 SGHVS, CDR2 FNYEAQ. CDR3 loop: CASSLDVPLGTYF. The CDR3 region has the DNA TGTGCCAGCAGCTTAGACGTACCACTCGGGACGTACTTC.

To note about this clone: The sample has other DNA sequences that encode this CDR3 too. This chain uses TRBV5-1 with TRBJ1-1, with D possibly being TRBD1 (5 bases). The CDR3 sequence is 15 residues long. Germline assignment: CDR1 SGHRS and CDR2 YFSETQ. The V end lost 1 base, the J end lost 1 base, and 11 bases lay between the germline ends. As DNA, the CDR3 is TGCGCCAGCAGCTTGTCGTCGGGGCGGAACACTGAAGCTTTCTTT. This codes for CASSLSSGRNTEAFF.